This T cell receptor beta chain comes out of a study of OX40 agonist ivuxolimab in advanced cancers. Trimming removed 3 bases at V and 2 bases at J, with 3 bases between. This CDR3 has 12 amino acids. Per germline, CDR1 SGHNT and CDR2 YENEEA. Clones were sequenced by immunoSEQ multiplex PCR, and TCRdb holds only the in-frame ones, with some missing. The sample has some 47,000 clones, more than 70% seen once. The chain has TRBV11-3 and TRBJ2-3; no reliable D call. The sample here was CD4+ or CD8+ T cells sorted from blood, taken in a trial of the OX40 agonist ivuxolimab. The sequence was obtained from an adult with an advanced solid tumor such as melanoma, head and neck, liver or kidney cancer. Here the CDR3 reads CASSLHTDTQYF. CDR3 nucleotides: TGTGCCAGCAGCTTGCACACAGATACGCAGTATTTT.